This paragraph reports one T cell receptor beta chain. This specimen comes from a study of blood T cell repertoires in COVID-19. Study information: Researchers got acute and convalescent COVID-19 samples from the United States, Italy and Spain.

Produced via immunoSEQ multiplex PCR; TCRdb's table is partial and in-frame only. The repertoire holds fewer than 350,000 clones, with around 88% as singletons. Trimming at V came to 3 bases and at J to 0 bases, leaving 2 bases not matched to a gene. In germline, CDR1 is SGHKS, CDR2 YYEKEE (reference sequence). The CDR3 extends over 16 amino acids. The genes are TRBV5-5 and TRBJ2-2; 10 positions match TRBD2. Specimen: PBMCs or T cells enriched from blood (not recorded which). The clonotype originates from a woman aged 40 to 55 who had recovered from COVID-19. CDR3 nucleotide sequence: TGTGCCAGCAGCTCCAGCGGGAGGGCGAACACCGGGGAGCTGTTTTTT. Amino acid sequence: CASSSSGRANTGELFF. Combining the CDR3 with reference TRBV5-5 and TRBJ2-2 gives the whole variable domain DAGVTQSPTHLIKTRGQQVTLRCSPISGHKSVSWYQQVLGQGPQFIFQYYEKEERGRGNFPDRFSARQFPNYSSELNVNALLLGDSALYLCASSSSGRANTGELFFGEGSRLTVL.